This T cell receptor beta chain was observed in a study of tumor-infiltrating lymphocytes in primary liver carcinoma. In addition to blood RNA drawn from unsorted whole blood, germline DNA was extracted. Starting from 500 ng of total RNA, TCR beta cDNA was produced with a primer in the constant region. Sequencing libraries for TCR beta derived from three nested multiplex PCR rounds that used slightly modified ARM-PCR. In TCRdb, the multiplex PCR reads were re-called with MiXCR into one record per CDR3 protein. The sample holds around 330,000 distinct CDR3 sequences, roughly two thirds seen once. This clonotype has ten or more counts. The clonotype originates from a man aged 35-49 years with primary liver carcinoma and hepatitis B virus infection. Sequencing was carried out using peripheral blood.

The CDR3 region is CSVEKGAGGNNEQFF. DNA of the CDR3: TGCAGCGTTGAAAAAGGGGCGGGAGGGAACAATGAGCAGTTCTTC. This chain uses TRBV29-1 with TRBJ2-1; TRBD2 agrees at 9 bases. Germline lookup yields CDR1 SQVTM and CDR2 ANQGSEA. This CDR3 comprises 15 residues. The junction had 7 bases not matched to a gene; V was cut back by 2 bases and J by 5 bases.